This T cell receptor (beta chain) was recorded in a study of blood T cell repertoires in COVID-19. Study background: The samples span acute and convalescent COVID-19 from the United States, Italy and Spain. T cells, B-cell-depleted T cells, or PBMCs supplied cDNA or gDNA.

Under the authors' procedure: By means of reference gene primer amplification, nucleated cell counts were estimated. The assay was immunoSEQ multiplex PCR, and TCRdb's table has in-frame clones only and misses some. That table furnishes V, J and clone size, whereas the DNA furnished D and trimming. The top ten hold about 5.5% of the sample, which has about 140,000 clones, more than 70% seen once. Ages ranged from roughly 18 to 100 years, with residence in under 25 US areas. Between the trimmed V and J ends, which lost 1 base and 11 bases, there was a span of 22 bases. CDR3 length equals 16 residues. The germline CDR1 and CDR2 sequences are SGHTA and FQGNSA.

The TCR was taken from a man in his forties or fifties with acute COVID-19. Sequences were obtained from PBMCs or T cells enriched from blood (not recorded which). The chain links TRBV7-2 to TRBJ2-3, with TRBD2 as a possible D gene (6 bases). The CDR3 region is CASSLEMASAAGRQYF. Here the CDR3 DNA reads TGTGCCAGCAGCTTAGAAATGGCTAGCGCTGCCGGAAGGCAGTATTTT.